This T cell receptor (beta chain) originates from a study of low-dose radiotherapy and immunotherapy resistance in tumors (dated by TCRdb to between 2022 and 2023). As for the study more broadly: In Cohort 1, each fraction delivered 0.5 Gy every 2 weeks, and the prescribed total PTV dose was 6.5 Gy. In Cohort 2, 1 Gy per fraction was delivered every two weeks, for a total of 13 Gy over 26 weeks. Patients were given nivolumab as a 240 mg flat dose every two weeks and ipilimumab at 1 mg/kg every six weeks, with both drugs delivered intravenously. Every two weeks, patients got intravenous cyclophosphamide at 200 mg/m2, given one day ahead of each radiation and immunotherapy administration. Patients took aspirin 300 mg orally once daily for four cycles, starting on cycle 1 day 1. The trial did not randomize participants into treatment groups. Eight patients were included in the translational analysis: three from the first dose cohort and the first five from the second dose cohort.

The CDR3 numbers 14 residues from cysteine through phenylalanine. Solely the CDR3 DNA is kept, with 42 bases framed from the first base. As encoded in the germline V gene, CDR1 is SGHRS while CDR2 is YFSETQ. V is pruned by 4 bases and J by 5 bases, leaving 3 bases of the junction without a gene match. The sequencer was an Illumina HiSeq 2500. First-strand cDNA was synthesized with Superscript III and a set of TRAV- and TRBV-specific primers, covering both TCRalpha and TCRbeta chains. TCRs were amplified for 20 to 25 PCR cycles with Phusion, using a constant-region primer paired with the adapter attached to the V primers. The MessageAmp II aRNA Amplification Kit was used to amplify the isolated mRNA, with in vitro transcription run for 16 hours at 37 degrees C. The Dynabeads mRNA DIRECT Purification Kit was used to isolate mRNA for TCR sequencing. Indexed Illumina adapters were added in a second Phusion PCR of 25 to 30 cycles, and the PCR products were purified with AMPure XP beads. The original methods were these. Using custom Perl scripts, TCR sequences that encoded the same protein were pooled, out-of-frame sequences were dropped, and the abundance of each clonotype was calculated. Any TCR sequence supported by only a single read was excluded from analysis. Repertoire metrics included Shannon entropy, Gini index, clonality, richness, and frequency of TCRs shared between repertoires. The public reads were reanalyzed by TCRdb: fastp trimming at Q25, MiXCR alignment, in-frame beta chains only. CDR3 protein sequences are deduplicated, and each keeps its most common genes and DNA. In this record, the V and J calls reflect TCRdb's handling and not the investigators' own analysis. The sample table shows more than 45,000 distinct CDR3 sequences, and 20% to 25% are seen once. The ten largest clones capture 5.5% to 6% of the sample.

This clonotype occurred many times. The clone's antigen remains unknown. Base-call qualities are not available, and no considerably larger clone is one nucleotide away. The time point label, read with the paper, signifies: before trial treatment. The donors took part in RACIN, a single-arm, phase I, dose-escalation trial that combined nivolumab, ipilimumab, aspirin, low-dose cyclophosphamide and low-dose radiotherapy. To be eligible, a patient needed to have an advanced solid tumor that was TIL-negative. This receptor was taken from a male donor with prostate cancer. The source material was PBMCs, sampled before treatment. Recombination joined TRBV5-1 with TRBJ1-5; 10 junctional bases match TRBD1. The CDR3 is CASSTGTGDQPQHF. The nucleotide sequence reads TGCGCCAGCAGCACCGGGACAGGGGATCAGCCCCAGCATTTT. The variable domain in full, with residues beyond the CDR3 obtained from the reference TRBV5-1 and TRBJ1-5 genes, is KAGVTQTPRYLIKTRGQQVTLSCSPISGHRSVSWYQQTPGQGLQFLFEYFSETQRNKGNFPGRFSGRQFSNSRSEMNVSTLELGDSALYLCASSTGTGDQPQHFGDGTRLSIL.